The clone carrying this T cell receptor beta chain was seen once. The antigen is not known. Sequenced by immunoSEQ multiplex PCR; TCRdb stores in-frame clones only, minus some. The sample holds about 28,000 clones, around four fifths seen once. The data were obtained in a study of vaccination effects on CD4 cells after COVID-19. In the ViraFEST assay, antigen-specific CD4+ clonotypes were identified by expansion after peptide-pool stimulation. Culturing for 10 to 11 days preceded CD4+ T cell isolation. Each participant received a vaccine that was either BNT162b2 or mRNA-1273, given as two doses. The CDR3 runs 18 residues. Germline V gives CDR1 SGDLS, CDR2 YYNGEE. Unmatched junction bases numbered 7, after V lost 2 bases and J lost 0 bases.

V is TRBV9 and J is TRBJ2-3; 12 bases fit TRBD2. The sample in question was CD4+ T cells from PBMCs cultured with HCoV-NL63 spike peptides, obtained after COVID-19 vaccination. The TCR sequence derives from a human donor who received a COVID-19 vaccine. The CDR3 sequence: CASSVSPSGGVSTDTQYF. The CDR3 DNA is TGTGCCAGCAGCGTGTCCCCTAGCGGGGGGGTAAGCACAGATACGCAGTATTTT.